This T cell receptor (beta chain) is from a study of OX40 agonist ivuxolimab in advanced cancers. Study overall: Those treated in dose escalation had hepatocellular carcinoma, melanoma, renal cell cancer or head and neck cancer.

The method was immunoSEQ multiplex PCR; TCRdb's version includes in-frame clones alone and lacks a portion of them. The sample shows tens of thousands of clones, around 86% of them seen only once. The CDR3 runs 17 residues. The germline V gene has CDR1 PRHDT and CDR2 FYEKMQ (reference sequence). The V and J ends lost 5 bases and 8 bases, in that order; junction bases with no gene match: 11. Sequenced material: CD4+ or CD8+ T cells sorted from blood, taken in a trial of the OX40 agonist ivuxolimab. The TCR was taken from an adult with an advanced solid tumor such as melanoma, head and neck, liver or kidney cancer. The chain combines TRBV13 with TRBJ2-1; the match to TRBD2 covers 14 bases. Here the CDR3 reads CASSPTGLAGVVHEQFF. As DNA, the CDR3 is TGTGCCAGCAGCCCCACGGGACTAGCGGGAGTCGTGCATGAGCAGTTCTTC.